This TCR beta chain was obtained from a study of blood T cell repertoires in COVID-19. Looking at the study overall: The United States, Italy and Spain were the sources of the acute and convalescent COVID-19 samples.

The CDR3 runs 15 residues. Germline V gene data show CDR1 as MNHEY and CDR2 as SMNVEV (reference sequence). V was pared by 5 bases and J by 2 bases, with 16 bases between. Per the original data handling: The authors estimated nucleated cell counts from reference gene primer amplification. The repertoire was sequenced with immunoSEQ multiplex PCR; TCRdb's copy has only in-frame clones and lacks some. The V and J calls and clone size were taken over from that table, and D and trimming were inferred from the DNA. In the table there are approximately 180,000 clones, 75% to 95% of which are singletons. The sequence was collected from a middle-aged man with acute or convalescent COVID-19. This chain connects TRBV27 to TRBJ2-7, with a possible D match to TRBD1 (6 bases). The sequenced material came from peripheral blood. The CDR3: CASSLKRQAAYEQYF. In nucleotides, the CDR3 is TGTGCCAGCAGTCTGAAACGACAGGCCGCCTACGAGCAGTACTTC.